This TCR beta chain was obtained from a study of vaccination and CD4 T cells after COVID-19 (dated by TCRdb to between 2021 and 2024). Describing the broader study: Convalescent patients had a positive SARS-CoV-2 result on nasal swab PCR, and of these patients, fewer than ten had mild disease and one had severe disease. The convalescent cohort comprised six males and four females, including two Hispanic individuals, seven Caucasians, two Asians and one multiracial person. Participants received two doses of either the Pfizer-BioNTech BNT162b2 vaccine (n=8) or the Moderna mRNA-1273 vaccine (n=2). Post-COVID blood samples from convalescent patients were collected a median of roughly 100 days after diagnosis, with a range of 35 to 161 days. Post-vaccine blood samples were obtained a median of around 67 days after the second vaccine dose, with a range of about 12 to 241 days. The spike-specific CD4+ TCR repertoire was compared before and after mRNA vaccination in under 11 COVID-19 convalescent patients and 4 infection-naive healthy vaccine recipients. The investigation overall reported the following: Among the post-vaccine SARS-CoV-2-reactive clones in convalescent patients, a median around 90% showed up only after vaccination, which suggests vaccine-specific priming. The study included relatively few convalescent patients and did not analyze early timepoints after natural infection. An increase in the median number of SARS-CoV-2-reactive clonotypes from 21 after infection to some 40 after vaccination was observed, but the change was not found to be significant. Nearly all vaccine-specific clones in convalescent patients (304 of 307) were mono-reactive for SARS-CoV-2 spike rather than cross-reactive with common cold coronaviruses.

On this clonotype: What antigen it recognizes has not been identified. Base qualities are missing; no much larger clone stands one base away.

To prepare the library, PCR was applied. These reads were obtained on an Illumina iSeq 100. Regarding the original processing steps: Non-productive sequences were filtered out, and CDR3s that did not start with C, did not end with F or W, or were shorter than 7 amino acids were discarded. CDR3 homology was assessed with Levenshtein distances (stringdist) and unrooted phylogenetic trees (ape) in R version 3.6.1. The raw public data were reprocessed by TCRdb itself: fastp quality trimming at Q25, MiXCR clonotype calling, in-frame beta chains only. CDR3 protein sequences are deduplicated, and each keeps its most common genes and DNA. TCRdb, rather than the study authors, made the V and J calls. The table for this sample lists over 15,000 distinct CDR3 sequences; roughly two thirds of them were counted only once. 1.1% of the sample is held by the ten biggest clonotypes. Cut back by 2 bases and 4 bases, the V and J ends lie 14 bases apart. Taken from the germline V gene, the CDR1 and CDR2 loops are KGHDR and SFDVKD. Its CDR3 holds 16 amino acids, cysteine through phenylalanine. Just CDR3 DNA is preserved here, 48 bases in frame from base 1.

The convalescent patients' positive SARS-CoV-2 PCR tests were from March to December 2020, which was before the Alpha, Beta and Delta variants emerged in the United States. Ficoll-Paque Plus gradient centrifugation was used to isolate PBMCs from whole blood, and the isolated PBMCs were then either used fresh or cryopreserved at -140C. Source: CD4+ T cells from blood, taken after SARS-CoV-2 vaccination. Recombination connected TRBV24-1 to TRBJ1-5; no confident D gene assignment can be made. This sequence was found in a human donor who had recovered from COVID-19. The nucleotide sequence reads as follows: TGTGCCACCAGTGATTCCGGACGGACGGATAATCAGCCCCAGCATTTT. Its translation is CATSDSGRTDNQPQHF.